The entry below gives a single T cell receptor (beta chain) sequence along with its context. This clone was picked up a small number of times. Its antigen remains unidentified. Per-base quality was not reported, and no clone a single base away is much larger than it. The entry originates in a study of control samples from healthy donors and cancer patients (dated by TCRdb to the early 2020s). The library was made by the immunoSEQ multiplex PCR assay. TCRdb mirrors the immuneACCESS table, restricted to in-frame sequences. Some clones are absent from its copies; in checked studies, under half trace to an unresolved V gene, and the reason for the others is unknown. In all, the sample holds about 150,000 clones, and around 96% of those were seen once. The biggest ten clones account for approximately 6% of the sample. The germline V gene (reference sequence) provides CDR1 GTSNPN and CDR2 SVGIG. The CDR3 holds 15 amino acids from the cysteine to the phenylalanine. CDR3 DNA is the only sequence kept; it has 45 bases, read in frame from the first base. Cut back by 0 bases and 3 bases, the V and J ends lie 12 bases apart.

Sequencing was performed on blood. Rearrangement joined TRBV30 to TRBJ1-5; matching of 6 bases hints at TRBD1 as the D gene. This sequence originates from a man aged 40-49 years in good health. For the CDR3, the sequence is CAWSVGQGPNQPQHF. The bases are TGTGCCTGGAGTGTTGGGCAGGGGCCCAATCAGCCCCAGCATTTT.